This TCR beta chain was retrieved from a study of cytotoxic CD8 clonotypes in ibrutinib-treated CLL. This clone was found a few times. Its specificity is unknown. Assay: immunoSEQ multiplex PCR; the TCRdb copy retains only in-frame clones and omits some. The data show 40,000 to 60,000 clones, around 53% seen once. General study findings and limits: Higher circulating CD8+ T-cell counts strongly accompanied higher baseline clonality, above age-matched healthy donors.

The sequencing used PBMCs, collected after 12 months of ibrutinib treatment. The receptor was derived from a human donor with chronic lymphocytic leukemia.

CDR3 sequence: CASSLVEPINTGELFF. The CDR3 nucleotides read TGCGCCAGCAGCTTGGTGGAACCAATTAACACCGGGGAGCTGTTTTTT. The chain carries TRBV5-1 and TRBJ2-2; no clear D gene. Germline values: CDR1 SGHRS, CDR2 YFSETQ. The CDR3 is 16 amino acids. Trimming removed 0 bases at V and 2 bases at J, with 11 bases between.